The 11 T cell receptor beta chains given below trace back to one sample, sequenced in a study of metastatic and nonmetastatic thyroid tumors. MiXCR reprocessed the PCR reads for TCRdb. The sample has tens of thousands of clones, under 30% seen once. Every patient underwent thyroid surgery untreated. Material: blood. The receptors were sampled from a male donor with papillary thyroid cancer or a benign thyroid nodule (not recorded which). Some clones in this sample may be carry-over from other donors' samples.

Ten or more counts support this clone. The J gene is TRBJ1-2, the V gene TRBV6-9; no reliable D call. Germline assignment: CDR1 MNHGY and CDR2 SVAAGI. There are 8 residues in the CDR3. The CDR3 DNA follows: TGTGCTAACTATGGCTACACCTTC. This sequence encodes CANYGYTF.

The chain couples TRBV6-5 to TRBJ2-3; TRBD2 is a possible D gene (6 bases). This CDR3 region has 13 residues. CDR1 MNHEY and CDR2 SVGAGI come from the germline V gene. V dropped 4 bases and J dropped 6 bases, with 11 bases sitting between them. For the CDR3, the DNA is TGTGCCAGCAGTTCAGGGACTCTGGATACGCAGTATTTT. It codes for CASSSGTLDTQYF.

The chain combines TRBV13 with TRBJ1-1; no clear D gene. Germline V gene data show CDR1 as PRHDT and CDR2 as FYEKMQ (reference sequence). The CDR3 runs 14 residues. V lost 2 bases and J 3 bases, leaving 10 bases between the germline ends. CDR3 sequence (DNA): TGTGCCAGCAGCTTACGGACGCCTTACACTGAAGCTTTCTTT. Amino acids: CASSLRTPYTEAFF.

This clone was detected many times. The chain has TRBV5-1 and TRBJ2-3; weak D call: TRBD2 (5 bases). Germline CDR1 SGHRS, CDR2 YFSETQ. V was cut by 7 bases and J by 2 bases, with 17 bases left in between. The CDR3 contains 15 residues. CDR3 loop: CASRQLGGPTDTQYF. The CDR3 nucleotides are TGCGCCAGCCGTCAATTAGGAGGCCCCACAGATACGCAGTATTTT.

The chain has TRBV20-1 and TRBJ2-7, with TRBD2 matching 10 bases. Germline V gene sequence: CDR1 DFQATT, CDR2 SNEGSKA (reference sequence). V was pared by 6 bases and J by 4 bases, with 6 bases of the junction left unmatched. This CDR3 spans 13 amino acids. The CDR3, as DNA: TGCAGTGCGGCGCTAGCGGGAGAATACGAGCAGTACTTC. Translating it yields CSAALAGEYEQYF.

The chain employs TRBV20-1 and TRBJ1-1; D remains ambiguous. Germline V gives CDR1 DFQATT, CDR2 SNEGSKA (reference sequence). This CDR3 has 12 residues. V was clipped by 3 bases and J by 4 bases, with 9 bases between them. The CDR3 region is CSARMVSTEAFF. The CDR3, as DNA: TGCAGTGCTAGGATGGTGAGCACTGAAGCTTTCTTT.

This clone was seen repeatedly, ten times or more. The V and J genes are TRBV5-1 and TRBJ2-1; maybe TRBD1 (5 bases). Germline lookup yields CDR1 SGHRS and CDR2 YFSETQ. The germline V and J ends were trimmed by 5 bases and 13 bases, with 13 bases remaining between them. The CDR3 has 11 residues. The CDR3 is CASRLLGPQFF. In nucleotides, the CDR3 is TGCGCCAGCAGGCTCCTGGGGCCCCAGTTCTTC.

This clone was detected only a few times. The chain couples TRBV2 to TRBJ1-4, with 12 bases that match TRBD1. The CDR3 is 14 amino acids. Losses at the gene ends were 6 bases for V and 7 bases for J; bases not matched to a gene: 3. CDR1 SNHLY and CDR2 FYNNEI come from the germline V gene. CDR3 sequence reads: CASRGTGGGEKLFF. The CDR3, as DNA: TGTGCCAGCAGAGGGACAGGGGGCGGTGAAAAACTGTTTTTT.

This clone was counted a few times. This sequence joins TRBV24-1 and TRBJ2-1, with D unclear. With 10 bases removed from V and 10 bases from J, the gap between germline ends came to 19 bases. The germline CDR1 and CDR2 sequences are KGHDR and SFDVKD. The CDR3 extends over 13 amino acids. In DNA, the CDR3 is TGTGCCACGAGAAACCTAGAGTACACGGAGCAGTTCTTC. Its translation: CATRNLEYTEQFF.

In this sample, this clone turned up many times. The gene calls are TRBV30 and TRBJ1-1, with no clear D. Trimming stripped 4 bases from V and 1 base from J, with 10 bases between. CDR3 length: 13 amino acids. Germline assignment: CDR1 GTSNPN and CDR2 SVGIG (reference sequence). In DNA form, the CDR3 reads TGTGCCTGGAACGGTGGACCGAACACTGAAGCTTTCTTT. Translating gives CAWNGGPNTEAFF.

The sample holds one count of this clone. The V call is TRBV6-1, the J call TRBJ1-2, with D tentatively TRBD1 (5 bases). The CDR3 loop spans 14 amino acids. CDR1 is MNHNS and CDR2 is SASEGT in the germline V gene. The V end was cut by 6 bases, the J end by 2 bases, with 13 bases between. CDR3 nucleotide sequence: TGTGCCAGCAGGGGATTAGGGGAGAACTATGGCTACACCTTC. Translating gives CASRGLGENYGYTF.